These 16 T cell receptor beta chains share one sample of origin, sequenced in a study of CD4 T cells in relation to SARS-CoV-2 and coronaviruses. Before the COVID-19 pandemic, during about 2011-2019, CD4+ T cells were taken from unexposed donors. The table came from immunoSEQ multiplex PCR; TCRdb's copy has only in-frame clones and leaves some out. The sample records 60,000 or so clones, around 93% being singletons. Sequencing input: naive CD4+ T cells from PBMCs. The subset denotes: naive CD4+ T cells isolated by negative enrichment. The receptors were sampled from a human donor in good health.

The V and J genes are TRBV5-6 and TRBJ2-7; 7 bases match TRBD1. J lost 7 bases, V lost 1 base, and 14 bases had no gene match. This CDR3 is 16 amino acids long. Germline CDR1 reads SGHDT; CDR2 reads YYEEEE. The DNA of the CDR3 is TGTGCCAGCAGCTTGACGACAGGGCGTCCGCCGTGGGAGCAGTACTTC. Its translation: CASSLTTGRPPWEQYF.

This clone showed up just once. This chain connects TRBV29-1 to TRBJ1-5, with a possible D match to TRBD1 (5 bases). V gave up 6 bases and J gave up 2 bases, with 17 bases separating them. The CDR3 loop spans 15 amino acids. The germline CDR1 and CDR2 sequences are SQVTM and ANQGSEA. CDR3 coding DNA: TGCAGCGTCGCCGACACGGGGGAAGGCAATCAGCCCCAGCATTTT. Translated, it gives CSVADTGEGNQPQHF. Looking up the rest from reference TRBV29-1 and TRBJ1-5 gives the full variable domain: SAVISQKPSRDICQRGTSLTIQCQVDSQVTMMFWYRQQPGQSLTLIATANQGSEATYESGFVIDKFPISRPNLTFSTLTVSNMSPEDSSIYLCSVADTGEGNQPQHFGDGTRLSIL.

A single count supports this clone. The V gene is TRBV3-1 (or the pseudogene TRBV3-2), the J gene TRBJ2-7; D perhaps matches TRBD2 (7 bases). CDR3 length equals 17 residues. CDR1 is LGHDT and CDR2 is YNNKEL in the germline V gene (reference sequence). Between the trimmed V and J ends, which lost 3 bases and 6 bases, there was a span of 24 bases. This CDR3 is CASSHNHKGGQAVEQYF. CDR3 nucleotides: TGTGCCAGCAGCCACAACCACAAGGGGGGGCAGGCGGTCGAGCAGTACTTC.

The V call is TRBV12-5, the J call TRBJ2-5, with D perhaps matching TRBD2 (6 bases). With 9 bases removed from V and 4 bases from J, the gap between germline ends came to 15 bases. Germline values: CDR1 LGHNT, CDR2 FRNRAP. There are 13 residues in the CDR3. The CDR3 protein is CASSGQGGETQYF. CDR3 in DNA: TGTGCTAGCTCGGGGCAGGGAGGAGAGACCCAGTACTTC.

The rearrangement uses TRBV27 and TRBJ2-7; D uncertain. The V end lost 6 bases, the J end lost 3 bases, and 18 bases lay between the germline ends. Looked up from germline, CDR1 is MNHEY and CDR2 is SMNVEV (reference sequence). The CDR3 is 15 amino acids. CDR3: CASSHRAPRIYEQYF. The DNA for the CDR3 is TGTGCCAGCAGCCATAGGGCCCCTCGAATCTACGAGCAGTACTTC.

The chain is built from TRBV6-2 or TRBV6-3 and TRBJ2-7; D might be TRBD1 or TRBD2, each matching 5 bases. The CDR3 covers 15 residues. From germline, CDR1 is MNHEY and CDR2 SVGEGT. V lost 5 bases and J lost 1, with 15 bases in between. The CDR3 bases are TGTGCCAGCAGTACCCCCGGGACGGGGTCCTACGAGCAGTACTTC. It specifies CASSTPGTGSYEQYF.

The CDR3 region is CAWTGGSDRPAFF. For the CDR3, the DNA is TGTGCCTGGACCGGCGGGTCGGACAGGCCAGCTTTCTTT. V and J are TRBV30 and TRBJ1-1, with TRBD1 identical over 7 bases. Germline loops: CDR1 GTSNPN, CDR2 SVGIG (reference sequence). The CDR3 extends over 13 amino acids. Unmatched junction bases numbered 12, after V lost 4 bases and J lost 10 bases. The full variable domain, completed using reference TRBV30 and TRBJ1-1, is SQTIHQWPATLVQPVGSPLSLECTVEGTSNPNLYWYRQAAGRGLQLLFYSVGIGQISSEVPQNLSASRPQDRQFILSSKKLLLSDSGFYLCAWTGGSDRPAFFGQGTRLTVV.

The chain joins TRBV6-5 to TRBJ2-5; 12 bases fit TRBD1. CDR1 and CDR2 (germline): MNHEY, SVGAGI. J lost 4 bases, V lost 5 bases, and 5 bases had no gene match. CDR3 length: 15 residues. CDR3 in amino acids: CASSPGTGGRETQYF. CDR3 sequence (DNA): TGTGCCAGCAGTCCCGGGACAGGGGGCCGAGAGACCCAGTACTTC.

The rearrangement uses TRBV15 and TRBJ2-2, with 12 bases aligning to TRBD2. From germline, CDR1 is LNHNV and CDR2 YYDKDF (reference sequence). Losses at the gene ends were 3 bases for V and 1 base for J; bases not matched to a gene: 12. CDR3 length: 20 amino acids. The CDR3 is CATSSTPGLAGGRNTGELFF. In DNA form, the CDR3 reads TGTGCCACCAGCAGCACCCCTGGGCTAGCGGGAGGGAGGAACACCGGGGAGCTGTTTTTT.

For the CDR3, the DNA is TGTGCCAGCAGTTGGGTAGCGGGAGCCTACGAGCAGTACTTC. This sequence encodes CASSWVAGAYEQYF. V gene TRBV28 combines with J gene TRBJ2-7, with 9 bases lining up with TRBD2. Germline trimming cut 4 bases from V and 2 bases from J; bases unmatched to any gene: 3. CDR3 length: 14 amino acids. Germline CDR1 is MDHEN and CDR2 is SYDVKM. The full variable domain, in which reference TRBV28 and TRBJ2-7 provide the parts outside the CDR3, is DVKVTQSSRYLVKRTGEKVFLECVQDMDHENMFWYRQDPGLGLRLIYFSYDVKMKEKGDIPEGYSVSREKKERFSLILESASTNQTSMYLCASSWVAGAYEQYFGPGTRLTVT.

The gene calls are TRBV7-9 and TRBJ2-2; D remains unclear. Germline-derived CDR1 and CDR2 are SEHNR and FQNEAQ (reference sequence). The CDR3 spans 14 residues. V lost 1 base and J lost 4, with 7 bases in between. The CDR3 nucleotides are TGTGCCAGCAGCTTAGGATCCAGCACCGGGGAGCTGTTTTTT. This gives the protein CASSLGSSTGELFF.

This chain connects TRBV15 to TRBJ1-1; 10 bases agree with TRBD1. J was trimmed by 2 bases and V by 6 bases; bases with no gene match: 9. This CDR3 is built from 16 residues. Germline loops: CDR1 LNHNV, CDR2 YYDKDF (reference sequence). CDR3 in DNA: TGTGCCACCAGTAAATCCCGGGACAGGGGAAACACTGAAGCTTTCTTT. This sequence encodes CATSKSRDRGNTEAFF.

V is TRBV5-1 and J is TRBJ2-7; the D gene could be TRBD1 or TRBD2 (5 bases each). V was shortened by 0 bases and J by 2 bases, with 15 bases between the two germline ends. The length of the CDR3 is 16 residues. CDR1 and CDR2 (germline): SGHRS, YFSETQ. CDR3 DNA: TGCGCCAGCAGCTTGGCCTCCGGGACGGTTACCTACGAGCAGTACTTC. Amino acid sequence: CASSLASGTVTYEQYF.

The chain combines TRBV11-2 with TRBJ2-1; D is unclear. The CDR3 has 14 residues. Germline CDR1 is SGHAT and CDR2 is FQNNGV. Trimming took 1 base from V and 5 from J, leaving 9 bases between them. The CDR3 loop is CASSLGLTDNEQFF. The DNA for the CDR3 is TGTGCCAGCAGCTTAGGGCTCACAGACAATGAGCAGTTCTTC. The whole variable domain, remainder taken from reference TRBV11-2 and TRBJ2-1, is EAGVAQSPRYKIIEKRQSVAFWCNPISGHATLYWYQQILGQGPKLLIQFQNNGVVDDSQLPKDRFSAERLKGVDSTLKIQPAKLEDSAVYLCASSLGLTDNEQFFGPGTRLTVL.

In DNA, the CDR3 is TGTGCCAGCAGCTTAGTGGCTAGCGGGAGATATAGCGGGGAGCTGTTTTTT. Amino acids: CASSLVASGRYSGELFF. The chain couples TRBV7-2 to TRBJ2-2; 10 nucleotides line up with TRBD2. V was clipped by 1 base and J by 7 bases; unmatched bases: 9. This CDR3 has 17 residues. Germline CDR1 reads SGHTA; CDR2 reads FQGNSA.

The rearrangement uses TRBV5-1 and TRBJ2-1; no firm D call. The CDR3 sequence is 14 residues long. CDR1 is SGHRS, CDR2 YFSETQ, per germline. V was pared by 0 bases and J by 5 bases, with 9 bases between. DNA for the CDR3: TGCGCCAGCAGCTTGGTATGGGGTAACAATGAGCAGTTCTTC. Protein sequence: CASSLVWGNNEQFF.